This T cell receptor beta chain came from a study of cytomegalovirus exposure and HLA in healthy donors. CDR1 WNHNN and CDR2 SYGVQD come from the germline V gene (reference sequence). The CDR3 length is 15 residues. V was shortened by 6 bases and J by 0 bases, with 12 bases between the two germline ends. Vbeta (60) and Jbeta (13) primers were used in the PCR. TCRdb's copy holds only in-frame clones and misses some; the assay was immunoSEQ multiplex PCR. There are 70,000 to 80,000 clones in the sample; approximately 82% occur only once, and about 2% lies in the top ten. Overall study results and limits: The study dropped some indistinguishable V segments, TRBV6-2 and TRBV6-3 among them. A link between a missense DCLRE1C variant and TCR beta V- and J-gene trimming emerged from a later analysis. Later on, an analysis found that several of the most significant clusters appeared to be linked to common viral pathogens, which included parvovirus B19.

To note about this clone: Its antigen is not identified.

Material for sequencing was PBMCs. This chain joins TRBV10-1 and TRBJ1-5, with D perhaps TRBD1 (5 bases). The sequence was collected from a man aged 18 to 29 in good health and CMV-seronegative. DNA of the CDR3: TGCGCCAGCAGGAGCGGGACGTATAGCAATCAGCCCCAGCATTTT. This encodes CASRSGTYSNQPQHF.